This T cell receptor beta chain was documented in a study of blood T cell repertoires in COVID-19. Germline CDR1 is SGHNT and CDR2 is YYREEE (reference sequence). Trimming removed 6 bases at V and 0 bases at J, with 13 bases between. The CDR3 is 16 amino acids. Repertoires were generated with immunoSEQ multiplex PCR, while TCRdb's copy carries only in-frame clones and drops some. The sample holds tens of thousands of clones, about 74% seen once. The sample taken for sequencing was peripheral blood. The sequence was collected from a man between 65 and 79 years old with COVID-19, enrolled during active disease. The chain has TRBV5-4 and TRBJ1-6; D gene unclear. CDR3 DNA sequence: TGTGCCAGCACCCGGGCGGGCAGCTCCTATAATTCACCCCTCCACTTT. Translating gives CASTRAGSSYNSPLHF.